These T cell receptor beta chains were read from a single sample in a study of OX40 agonist ivuxolimab in advanced cancers. Libraries were prepared by immunoSEQ multiplex PCR; TCRdb keeps only in-frame clonotypes and omits some of them. The sample lists tens of thousands of clones; about 79% were seen once. The sequenced sample was CD4+ or CD8+ T cells sorted from blood, obtained in a trial of the OX40 agonist ivuxolimab. These receptors all come from an adult with an advanced solid tumor such as melanoma, head and neck, liver or kidney cancer. The CDR3 runs from the conserved cysteine through the conserved F or W. Each record gives: clone size, D gene, V gene, J gene, CDR3 DNA, CDR3 protein. The D gene is left open where the match is weak. Not all rows give a size; the values are once, few, many and, for expanded clones, a class.

>NA|NA|TRBV6-5|TRBJ2-1
TGTGCCAGCAGTTACGTGGGGGGTGAGCAGTTCTTC
CASSYVGGEQFF
>NA|TRBD1|TRBV27|TRBJ2-3
TGTGCCAGCAGTGAACAGGGGGATGGCACAGATACGCAGTATTTT
CASSEQGDGTDTQYF
>NA|NA|TRBV5-1|TRBJ1-1
TGCGCCAGCAGCTTGGTTGGGGGTACCACTGAAGCTTTCTTT
CASSLVGGTTEAFF
>NA|NA|TRBV30|TRBJ1-5
TGTGCCTGGAGTGTACGAGGCAATAGCAATCAGCCCCAGCATTTT
CAWSVRGNSNQPQHF
>NA|NA|TRBV10-3|TRBJ1-5
TGTGCCACCACGGAGGATAGCAATCAGCCCCAGCATTTT
CATTEDSNQPQHF
>NA|NA|TRBV5-4|TRBJ1-2
TGTGCCAGCAGCTACGACAGACCCTATGGCTACACCTTC
CASSYDRPYGYTF
>NA|NA|TRBV4-2|TRBJ2-1
TGTGCCAGCAGCCCCAGGGGTTACAATGAGCAGTTCTTC
CASSPRGYNEQFF
>once|NA|TRBV5-6|TRBJ2-3
TGTGCCAGCAGCTTGGCTTCGGCAGATACGCAGTATTTT
CASSLASADTQYF
>NA|NA|TRBV7-8|TRBJ2-7
TGTGCCAGCAGCAAGGACAACTACGAGCAGTACTTC
CASSKDNYEQYF
>NA|NA|TRBV2|TRBJ1-1
TGTGCCAGCAGTGGGGTGGTAGAGCAATTAGACACTGAAGCTTTCTTT
CASSGVVEQLDTEAFF
>NA|NA|TRBV5-1|TRBJ1-2
TGCGCCAGCAGCCCTCTGACAGGCGCAGTTAACTATGGCTACACCTTC
CASSPLTGAVNYGYTF
>NA|TRBD1|TRBV19|TRBJ1-1
TGTGCCGTTAGACAGGGGGAGAGGAGCACTGAAGCTTTCTTT
CAVRQGERSTEAFF
>once|NA|TRBV7-2|TRBJ2-5
TGTGCCAGCAGGGGCGGTGGAGAGACCCAGTACTTC
CASRGGGETQYF